The T cell receptor (beta chain) under discussion was sequenced for a study of CD8 T cells in Susac syndrome. Sequencing of TCR beta was performed on blood CD8+ T cells and on blood CD4+ T cells. FACS was used to enrich TEMRA cells, whereas the CD8+ and CD4+ T cells were obtained by negative isolation. The RNA, about 0.45 to 1 ug, was put through reverse transcription using random hexamers. TCRdb reprocessed the immunoSEQ multiplex PCR reads via MiXCR and lists one record per CDR3 protein. The sample lists 120,000 to 150,000 distinct CDR3 sequences, roughly 95% occurring once. The clonotype was recovered from a human donor with multiple sclerosis. Specimen: CD4+ T cells from PBMCs.

CDR3 region: CASSLWQGGMNTEAFF. CDR3 nucleotide sequence: TGTGCCAGCAGCTTGTGGCAGGGGGGAATGAACACTGAAGCTTTCTTT. The V gene is TRBV7-2, the J gene TRBJ1-1; 7 nucleotides align to TRBD1. V was clipped by 3 bases and J by 0 bases; unmatched bases: 7. This CDR3 has 16 amino acids. CDR1 and CDR2 (germline): SGHTA, FQGNSA.